The 18 T cell receptor beta chains in this list originate from one sample, sequenced in a study of T cell responses to AZD1222 COVID-19 vaccine (dated by TCRdb to 2020 to 2022). The library was built by means of the immunoSEQ multiplex PCR assay. The table comes from immuneACCESS by way of TCRdb, which keeps in-frame sequences with V and J called. Part of the clones is missing from these tables; in studies checked, under half for an unresolved V gene and the rest for unknown reasons. The sample table shows about 50,000 clones, and 85% to 90% are seen once. Approximately 19% of the sample is in the top ten clones. The label giving this sample's time point can be read as: baseline before first vaccination. The label giving this sample's treatment or condition can be read as: meningococcal conjugate vaccine given as trial control. This sample comprised peripheral blood, obtained on day 0 of MenACWY control vaccination. The receptors derive from an adult in good health.

As DNA, the CDR3 is TGTGCCAGCAGTTCGACGGGACTAGGGTCCAGGAATGAGCAGTTCTTC. The encoded protein is CASSSTGLGSRNEQFF. The genes are TRBV6-2 or TRBV6-3 and TRBJ2-1; 8 bases align to TRBD2. Germline V gene data show CDR1 as MNHEY and CDR2 as SVGEGT. CDR3 length equals 16 residues. Trimming removed 4 bases from V and 7 bases from J; junction bases left unmatched: 12.

The table lists this clone with a few counts. The chain has TRBV19 and TRBJ1-4, with 7 positions matching TRBD1. The ends lost 3 bases at V and 0 bases at J; junction bases unmatched: 13. This CDR3 comprises 19 residues. CDR1 and CDR2 from the germline V gene are LNHDA and SQIVND (reference sequence). CDR3 nucleotides: TGTGCCAGTAGTATGCGAAGACAGGGAGGCGTCGCAACTAATGAAAAACTGTTTTTT. Translating gives CASSMRRQGGVATNEKLFF. Variable domain in full (rest from reference TRBV19 and TRBJ1-4): DGGITQSPKYLFRKEGQNVTLSCEQNLNHDAMYWYRQDPGQGLRLIYYSQIVNDFQKGDIAEGYSVSREKKESFPLTVTSAQKNPTAFYLCASSMRRQGGVATNEKLFFGSGTQLSVL.

The chain joins TRBV28 to TRBJ2-3, with 16 nucleotides matching TRBD2. V was pared by 5 bases and J by 5 bases, with 7 bases of the junction left unmatched. Looked up from germline, CDR1 is MDHEN and CDR2 is SYDVKM. The CDR3 runs 17 residues. The CDR3 sequence: CASSRGTSGRVGDTQYF. The CDR3 coding sequence is TGTGCCAGCAGTCGTGGGACTAGCGGGAGGGTTGGAGATACGCAGTATTTT.

The chain uses TRBV3-1 (or the pseudogene TRBV3-2) and TRBJ2-7; D is possibly TRBD1 (5 bases). Germline values: CDR1 LGHDT, CDR2 YNNKEL (reference sequence). V was shortened by 0 bases and J by 2 bases, with 20 bases between the two germline ends. This CDR3 has 18 amino acids. Here the CDR3 reads CASSQEGPGRLIPYEQYF. CDR3 nucleotide sequence: TGTGCCAGCAGCCAAGAGGGGCCGGGCAGACTGATTCCCTACGAGCAGTACTTC.

This chain joins TRBV15 and TRBJ2-1, with TRBD2 matching over 7 bases. Trimming removed 5 bases from V and 4 bases from J; junction bases left unmatched: 8. The CDR3 has 15 residues. The germline gives CDR1 LNHNV, CDR2 YYDKDF (reference sequence). CDR3 region: CATSGGEFGYNEQFF. DNA for the CDR3: TGTGCCACCAGCGGGGGGGAGTTCGGGTACAATGAGCAGTTCTTC. The full variable domain, in which reference TRBV15 and TRBJ2-1 provide the parts outside the CDR3, is DAMVIQNPRYQVTQFGKPVTLSCSQTLNHNVMYWYQQKSSQAPKLLFHYYDKDFNNEADTPDNFQSRRPNTSFCFLDIRSPGLGDTAMYLCATSGGEFGYNEQFFGPGTRLTVL.

This sequence joins TRBV18 and TRBJ1-2; the match to TRBD1 covers 9 bases. V trimming: 2 bases; J trimming: 4 bases; junction bases outside the gene matches: 8. CDR3 length equals 16 residues. Germline CDR1 is KGHSH and CDR2 is LQKENI. Here the CDR3 reads CASSPGTGQGFYGYTF. The CDR3 bases are TGTGCCAGCTCACCAGGAACCGGACAGGGGTTCTATGGCTACACCTTC.

This chain uses TRBV11-2 with TRBJ1-5; 7 bases map to TRBD1. Germline V CDR1 and CDR2: SGHAT, FQNNGV. This CDR3 is 16 amino acids long. The V gene end was trimmed by 4 bases and the J gene end by 3 bases; junction bases not matched to a gene: 9. CDR3 in amino acids: CASSSGGAGVNQPQHF. The CDR3 nucleotides are TGTGCCAGCAGCTCAGGGGGGGCAGGGGTCAATCAGCCCCAGCATTTT.

This chain links TRBV7-8 with TRBJ2-7; 7 nucleotides line up with TRBD1. The V gene end was trimmed by 5 bases and the J gene end by 2 bases; junction bases not matched to a gene: 9. The CDR3 runs 15 residues. Looked up from germline, CDR1 is SGHVS and CDR2 is FQNEAQ. CDR3 coding DNA: TGTGCCAGCAGCCCCCGCCGGGACAGAGCCTACGAGCAGTACTTC. Residues: CASSPRRDRAYEQYF.

There are a few counts of this clone. CDR3 residues: CASSLRPVGGWCDEQYF. CDR3 DNA: TGTGCCAGCAGCTTACGCCCCGTAGGGGGATGGTGCGACGAGCAGTACTTC. The chain uses TRBV5-4 and TRBJ2-7; the D gene is possibly TRBD1 (6 bases). CDR3 length: 17 amino acids. V lost 2 bases and J 5 bases, leaving 23 bases between the germline ends. In germline, CDR1 is SGHNT, CDR2 YYREEE (reference sequence).

The chain couples TRBV30 to TRBJ1-5; 8 nucleotides match TRBD1. CDR1 and CDR2 from the germline V gene are GTSNPN and SVGIG (reference sequence). J gave up 5 bases and V 0 bases, and 3 bases lay outside the gene matches. This CDR3 has 14 residues. The CDR3 region is CAWSVGTGYQPQHF. The CDR3 region has the DNA TGTGCCTGGAGTGTTGGGACAGGCTATCAGCCCCAGCATTTT. The whole variable domain, remainder taken from reference TRBV30 and TRBJ1-5, is SQTIHQWPATLVQPVGSPLSLECTVEGTSNPNLYWYRQAAGRGLQLLFYSVGIGQISSEVPQNLSASRPQDRQFILSSKKLLLSDSGFYLCAWSVGTGYQPQHFGDGTRLSIL.

This chain uses TRBV7-9 with TRBJ2-5; a possible D gene is TRBD2 (6 bases). The germline CDR1 and CDR2 sequences are SEHNR and FQNEAQ (reference sequence). Trimming pared 5 bases from V and 2 bases from J, leaving 18 bases between. The CDR3 loop spans 16 amino acids. The CDR3 DNA sequence: TGTGCCAGCAGCCCCCCCTTCGGGGGAGCTCAAGAGACCCAGTACTTC. Amino acids: CASSPPFGGAQETQYF. The full variable domain, completed using reference TRBV7-9 and TRBJ2-5, is DTGVSQNPRHKITKRGQNVTFRCDPISEHNRLYWYRQTLGQGPEFLTYFQNEAQLEKSRLLSDRFSAERPKGSFSTLEIQRTEQGDSAMYLCASSPPFGGAQETQYFGPGTRLLVL.

This clone is medium-sized in the sample. The CDR3 reads CASSLWTEQETQYF. In DNA, the CDR3 is TGTGCCAGCAGCCTATGGACAGAGCAAGAGACCCAGTACTTC. This rearrangement joins TRBV28 to TRBJ2-5; tentative D call: TRBD1 (6 bases). The V end lost 6 bases, the J end lost 2 bases, and 13 bases lay between the germline ends. The CDR3 consists of 14 residues. CDR1 and CDR2 from the germline V gene are MDHEN and SYDVKM. Combining the CDR3 with reference TRBV28 and TRBJ2-5 gives the whole variable domain DVKVTQSSRYLVKRTGEKVFLECVQDMDHENMFWYRQDPGLGLRLIYFSYDVKMKEKGDIPEGYSVSREKKERFSLILESASTNQTSMYLCASSLWTEQETQYFGPGTRLLVL.

V is TRBV25-1 and J is TRBJ1-4; D might be TRBD1 (5 bases). This CDR3 region has 14 residues. Germline lookup yields CDR1 MGHDK and CDR2 SYGVNS. V gave up 7 bases and J gave up 3 bases, with 12 bases separating them. This CDR3 reads CASTTGPANEKLFF. CDR3 nucleotide sequence: TGTGCCAGCACAACAGGTCCGGCTAATGAAAAACTGTTTTTT.

CDR3 in DNA: TGTGCCAGCACTAACCCGTGGGGACAGGGACCCTATGGCTACACCTTC. This encodes CASTNPWGQGPYGYTF. This chain connects TRBV28 to TRBJ1-2; 9 bases agree with TRBD1. The germline gives CDR1 MDHEN, CDR2 SYDVKM. Unmatched junction bases numbered 13, after V lost 7 bases and J lost 4 bases. This CDR3 is 16 amino acids long.

By its share, this clone is medium-sized. J is TRBJ2-7 and V is TRBV6-1; 14 bases fit TRBD2. The CDR3 runs to 15 residues. CDR1 and CDR2 from the germline V gene are MNHNS and SASEGT. The V and J ends lost 3 bases and 4 bases, in that order; junction bases with no gene match: 2. CDR3 protein: CASSEGLAGVYEQYF. The CDR3 DNA sequence: TGTGCCAGCAGTGAGGGACTAGCGGGAGTTTACGAGCAGTACTTC.

V and J are TRBV24-1 and TRBJ2-5; the D is unclear. The CDR3 is 11 residues long. V gave up 5 bases and J gave up 4 bases, with 4 bases separating them. CDR1 KGHDR and CDR2 SFDVKD come from the germline V gene. This chain's CDR3 is CATSAGETQYF. Written as DNA, the CDR3 is TGTGCCACCAGTGCGGGAGAGACCCAGTACTTC.

As for this clone: The same CDR3 arises from other DNA sequences in this sample as well. The chain carries TRBV4-3 and TRBJ1-6; 10 bases are shared with TRBD1. The V gene end was trimmed by 5 bases and the J gene end by 7 bases; junction bases not matched to a gene: 5. Germline V lookup: CDR1 LGHNA, CDR2 YSLEER. The CDR3 covers 15 residues. CDR3: CASSREDRGNSPLHF. The CDR3, as DNA: TGCGCCAGCAGCAGAGAGGACAGGGGGAATTCACCCCTCCACTTT.

This clone has a single count. The chain links TRBV6-2 or TRBV6-3 to TRBJ2-2; D not resolved. V lost 2 bases and J 4 bases, leaving 11 bases between the germline ends. The CDR3 spans 15 residues. Germline-derived CDR1 and CDR2 are MNHEY and SVGEGT. In DNA, the CDR3 is TGTGCCAGCAGTTACAAGGATAAGGGCACCGGGGAGCTGTTTTTT. It specifies CASSYKDKGTGELFF.